These 26 T cell receptor beta chains share one sample of origin, sequenced in a study of blood T cell repertoires in COVID-19. Repertoires were generated with immunoSEQ multiplex PCR, while TCRdb's copy carries only in-frame clones and drops some. Among 250,000 to 350,000 clones listed, about 89% were seen once. The sequenced material came from peripheral blood. The receptors here all came from a woman aged 35 to 49 who had recovered from COVID-19.

The chain links TRBV7-9 to TRBJ2-7; 7 bases align to TRBD1. Germline V CDR1 and CDR2: SEHNR, FQNEAQ (reference sequence). The V gene end was trimmed by 5 bases and the J gene end by 0 bases; junction bases not matched to a gene: 4. The length of the CDR3 is 14 residues. The CDR3 nucleotides read TGTGCCAGCAGCCCGACAGGGAGCTCCTACGAGCAGTACTTC. Encoded protein: CASSPTGSSYEQYF. The full variable domain, completed using reference TRBV7-9 and TRBJ2-7, is DTGVSQNPRHKITKRGQNVTFRCDPISEHNRLYWYRQTLGQGPEFLTYFQNEAQLEKSRLLSDRFSAERPKGSFSTLEIQRTEQGDSAMYLCASSPTGSSYEQYFGPGTRLTVT.

The CDR3 DNA reads TGTGCCAGCTCACCACCGGGAGTGGGCAAAGAGACCCAGTACTTC. Encoded protein: CASSPPGVGKETQYF. The chain employs TRBV18 and TRBJ2-5, with D perhaps matching TRBD2 (5 bases). The germline CDR1 and CDR2 sequences are KGHSH and LQKENI. With 0 bases removed from V and 3 bases from J, the gap between germline ends came to 11 bases. There are 15 residues in the CDR3. Combining the CDR3 with reference TRBV18 and TRBJ2-5 gives the whole variable domain NAGVMQNPRHLVRRRGQEARLRCSPMKGHSHVYWYRQLPEEGLKFMVYLQKENIIDESGMPKERFSAEFPKEGPSILRIQQVVRGDSAAYFCASSPPGVGKETQYFGPGTRLLVL.

The chain has TRBV2 and TRBJ1-1, with D possibly being TRBD1 (6 bases). The CDR3 length is 14 residues. V lost 7 bases to trimming and J lost 3 bases, with 15 bases between them. In germline, CDR1 is SNHLY, CDR2 FYNNEI. The CDR3 sequence: CASMEGGAHTEAFF. The CDR3 nucleotides are TGTGCCAGCATGGAGGGGGGGGCCCACACTGAAGCTTTCTTT.

This sequence joins TRBV19 and TRBJ1-5, with D possibly TRBD1 on 5 matching bases. CDR1 and CDR2 from the germline V gene are LNHDA and SQIVND (reference sequence). V was clipped by 3 bases and J by 1 base, with 13 bases between them. The CDR3 is 16 amino acids. The CDR3 here is CASSISTGHSNQPQHF. CDR3 bases: TGTGCCAGTAGTATCTCTACAGGTCACAGCAATCAGCCCCAGCATTTT.

The gene calls are TRBV3-1 (or the pseudogene TRBV3-2) and TRBJ2-3; tentative D call: TRBD2 (6 bases). The V end lost 1 base, the J end lost 2 bases, and 13 bases lay between the germline ends. This CDR3 spans 16 amino acids. CDR1 is LGHDT, CDR2 YNNKEL, per germline (reference sequence). The CDR3 region has the DNA TGTGCCAGCAGCCAAGGGAGGAGGGAGGTCACAGATACGCAGTATTTT. Translated, it gives CASSQGRREVTDTQYF.

V and J are TRBV5-1 and TRBJ2-1; 10 nucleotides line up with TRBD2. This CDR3 has 16 amino acids. Germline V gene data show CDR1 as SGHRS and CDR2 as YFSETQ. Trimming removed 0 bases from V and 10 bases from J; junction bases left unmatched: 10. The CDR3 spells CASSLALAGVVGEQFF. The CDR3 DNA sequence: TGCGCCAGCAGCTTGGCGCTAGCGGGGGTCGTAGGGGAGCAGTTCTTC.

The chain recombines TRBV5-6 with TRBJ2-2; 7 bases are shared with TRBD2. Per the germline V gene, CDR1 is SGHDT and CDR2 is YYEEEE. The junction had 15 bases not matched to a gene; V was cut back by 7 bases and J by 3 bases. CDR3 length: 17 amino acids. The chain's CDR3 is CASVSPGGRDDTGELFF. As DNA, the CDR3 is TGTGCCAGCGTCAGCCCTGGCGGGAGAGACGACACCGGGGAGCTGTTTTTT.

V is TRBV10-3 and J is TRBJ1-1, with D maybe TRBD1 (6 bases). V shed 6 bases and J shed 4 bases, with 15 bases lying between them. This CDR3 is built from 14 residues. Germline CDR1 and CDR2: ENHRY and SYGVKD. The DNA for the CDR3 is TGTGCCATCAGAGGGGAGGGGGGGAGCACTGAAGCTTTCTTT. It translates to CAIRGEGGSTEAFF.

This chain links TRBV7-6 with TRBJ2-1; possible D gene TRBD2, 6 bases. Germline V gene sequence: CDR1 SGHVS, CDR2 FNYEAQ. V lost 5 bases and J 6 bases, leaving 20 bases between the germline ends. CDR3 size: 16 residues. CDR3 coding DNA: TGTGCCAGCAGCCCCCGGCGGGACCCCGGGGGCAATGAGCAGTTCTTC. Residues: CASSPRRDPGGNEQFF.

The chain joins TRBV2 to TRBJ2-7; the D is unclear. Trimming removed 6 bases from V and 2 bases from J, with 2 bases in between. The length of the CDR3 is 10 residues. The germline V gene encodes CDR1 SNHLY and CDR2 FYNNEI. The CDR3 DNA is TGTGCCAGCAGCACCTACGAGCAGTACTTC. It translates to CASSTYEQYF.

V is TRBV27 and J is TRBJ2-3, with 13 bases lining up with TRBD2. This CDR3 region has 16 residues. The germline V gene encodes CDR1 MNHEY and CDR2 SMNVEV (reference sequence). V lost 3 bases to trimming and J lost 5 bases; unmatched junction nucleotides: 5. The CDR3 protein is CASSLRTSGSGDTQYF. In DNA, the CDR3 is TGTGCCAGCAGTTTGCGGACTAGCGGGAGTGGAGATACGCAGTATTTT.

The rearrangement joins TRBV11-2 to TRBJ1-2; 11 bases are a match to TRBD1. The germline CDR1 and CDR2 sequences are SGHAT and FQNNGV. Trimming cost V 1 base and J 6 bases; bases outside gene matches: 4. CDR3 length equals 15 residues. CDR3 DNA: TGTGCCAGCAGCTTAGCCGGACAGGGGGCGGATGGCTACACCTTC. Encoded protein: CASSLAGQGADGYTF.

The chain carries TRBV7-8 and TRBJ1-6; D is ambiguous. Trimming removed 0 bases at V and 9 bases at J, with 18 bases between. Germline V lookup: CDR1 SGHVS, CDR2 FQNEAQ. The CDR3 length is 17 residues. For the CDR3, the DNA is TGTGCCAGCAGCTTAGCTCTTTACCGGGCCAGCGGTTCACCCCTCCACTTT. Amino acids: CASSLALYRASGSPLHF.

The chain carries TRBV5-1 and TRBJ2-7; 9 nucleotides agree with TRBD1. The CDR3 extends over 14 amino acids. The J segment lost 4 bases and the V segment lost 0 bases, leaving 2 bases of the junction unmatched. Germline values: CDR1 SGHRS, CDR2 YFSETQ. The CDR3 coding sequence is TGCGCCAGCAGCTTGGAAGGACAGGGGTACGAGCAGTACTTC. Translating it yields CASSLEGQGYEQYF.

The V gene is TRBV5-4, the J gene TRBJ2-7; 15 bases match TRBD2. This CDR3 comprises 15 residues. The V gene end was trimmed by 5 bases and the J gene end by 4 bases; junction bases not matched to a gene: 4. CDR1 and CDR2 from the germline V gene are SGHNT and YYREEE (reference sequence). CDR3 bases: TGTGCCAGCAGTACCGGGACTAGCGGGAGGTACGAGCAGTACTTC. It is translated as CASSTGTSGRYEQYF.

This chain connects TRBV5-1 to TRBJ2-7; the D gene is possibly TRBD1 (6 bases). This CDR3 comprises 14 residues. In germline, CDR1 is SGHRS, CDR2 YFSETQ. Deletions cut 4 bases from V and 2 bases from J, with 13 bases between. Here the CDR3 reads CASSPDSTTYEQYF. CDR3 sequence (DNA): TGCGCCAGCAGCCCGGACAGCACTACCTACGAGCAGTACTTC.

The V and J genes are TRBV7-9 and TRBJ2-2; D is perhaps TRBD1 (5 bases). The CDR3 has 15 residues. V lost 4 bases to trimming and J lost 3 bases, with 12 bases between them. The V gene's germline CDR1 is SEHNR and CDR2 FQNEAQ (reference sequence). CDR3 loop: CASSWQGTDTGELFF. DNA of the CDR3: TGTGCCAGCAGCTGGCAGGGTACGGACACCGGGGAGCTGTTTTTT.

The V and J genes are TRBV27 and TRBJ2-2, with TRBD2 matching 15 bases. Trimming cost V 8 bases and J 5 bases; bases outside gene matches: 3. This CDR3 has 15 amino acids. The germline gives CDR1 MNHEY, CDR2 SMNVEV (reference sequence). The CDR3 is CASRGLAGGTGELFF. CDR3 DNA sequence: TGTGCCAGCCGGGGACTAGCGGGAGGTACCGGGGAGCTGTTTTTT.

The V and J genes are TRBV5-1 and TRBJ1-4; no reliable D call. CDR1 and CDR2 (germline): SGHRS, YFSETQ. The CDR3 consists of 15 residues. The V and J ends lost 0 bases and 6 bases respectively, with 12 bases between them. CDR3 sequence reads: CASSLVSNYDEKLFF. The CDR3 region has the DNA TGCGCCAGCAGCTTGGTGAGCAACTATGATGAAAAACTGTTTTTT.

V is TRBV29-1 and J is TRBJ1-1, with D possibly TRBD1 on 5 matching bases. V shed 3 bases and J shed 6 bases, with 11 bases lying between them. Germline CDR1 reads SQVTM; CDR2 reads ANQGSEA. The CDR3 is 12 residues long. CDR3 DNA sequence: TGCAGCGTTGACGCGGGGGGATCTGAAGCTTTCTTT. Translated, it gives CSVDAGGSEAFF.

This chain uses TRBV6-5 with TRBJ2-1; 10 bases map to TRBD2. V dropped 0 bases and J dropped 10; count of bases not matched to a gene: 6. CDR3 length: 15 amino acids. Germline V gives CDR1 MNHEY, CDR2 SVGAGI. CDR3 coding DNA: TGTGCCAGCAGTTACTCGCCTAGCGGGAGTGGGGAGCAGTTCTTC. It is translated as CASSYSPSGSGEQFF.

The V and J genes are TRBV5-1 and TRBJ2-6; 7 positions agree with TRBD2. After removal of 2 bases from V and 3 bases from J, the junction contained 8 bases not matched to a gene. The germline V gene has CDR1 SGHRS and CDR2 YFSETQ. This CDR3 comprises 17 residues. CDR3 sequence: CASSFVPSGGGANVLTF. The CDR3 DNA reads as TGCGCCAGCAGCTTTGTCCCGTCGGGAGGTGGGGCCAACGTCCTGACTTTC.

This clone was seen a single time. This rearrangement joins TRBV5-1 to TRBJ2-1, with 13 bases fitting TRBD2. Germline CDR1 and CDR2: SGHRS and YFSETQ. The CDR3 covers 15 residues. The J segment lost 9 bases and the V segment lost 4 bases, leaving 7 bases of the junction unmatched. Written as DNA, the CDR3 is TGCGCCAGCAGCCCGGGACTAGCGGGAAGTCTTGAGCAGTTCTTC. Encoded protein: CASSPGLAGSLEQFF.

V and J are TRBV10-3 and TRBJ2-4, with TRBD2 identical over 8 bases. Germline V gives CDR1 ENHRY, CDR2 SYGVKD. V gave up 3 bases and J gave up 0 bases; unmatched junction bases: 4. The CDR3 runs 16 residues. The CDR3 loop is CAISDSSGLAKNIQYF. CDR3 nucleotides: TGTGCCATCAGTGATTCTAGCGGGCTAGCCAAAAACATTCAGTACTTC.

The DNA of the CDR3 is TGTGCCAGCAGTCCCCTGGGGGCTCGACAGCCCCAGCATTTT. Amino acids: CASSPLGARQPQHF. V and J are TRBV27 and TRBJ1-5; possibly TRBD1 for D (6 bases). Between the trimmed V and J ends, which lost 5 bases and 7 bases, there was a span of 15 bases. Germline V gene data show CDR1 as MNHEY and CDR2 as SMNVEV (reference sequence). This CDR3 has 14 amino acids.

This chain uses TRBV6-5 with TRBJ2-2; D remains unclear. The CDR3 is made up of 15 amino acids. Germline CDR1 reads MNHEY; CDR2 reads SVGAGI. V lost 7 bases, J lost 4 bases, and 16 bases lay in between. The CDR3 DNA follows: TGTGCCAGCACCTCCACGACTCCATTCACCGGGGAGCTGTTTTTT. Amino acids: CASTSTTPFTGELFF.